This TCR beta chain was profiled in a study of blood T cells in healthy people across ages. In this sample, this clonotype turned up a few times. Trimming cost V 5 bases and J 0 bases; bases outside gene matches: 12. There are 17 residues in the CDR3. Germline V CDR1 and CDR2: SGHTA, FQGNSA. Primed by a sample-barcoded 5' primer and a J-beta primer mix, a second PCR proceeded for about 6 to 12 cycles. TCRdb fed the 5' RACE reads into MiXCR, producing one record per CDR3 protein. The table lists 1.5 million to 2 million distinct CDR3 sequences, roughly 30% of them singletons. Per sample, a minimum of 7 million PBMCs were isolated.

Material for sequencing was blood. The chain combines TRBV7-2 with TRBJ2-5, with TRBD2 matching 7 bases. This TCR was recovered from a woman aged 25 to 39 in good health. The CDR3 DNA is TGTGCCAGCAGCCCAACCCAGCTAGCGGCAAACCAAGAGACCCAGTACTTC. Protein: CASSPTQLAANQETQYF. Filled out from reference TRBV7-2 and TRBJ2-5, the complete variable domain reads GAGVSQSPSNKVTEKGKDVELRCDPISGHTALYWYRQSLGQGLEFLIYFQGNSAPDKSGLPSDRFSAERTGGSVSTLTIQRTQQEDSAVYLCASSPTQLAANQETQYFGPGTRLLVL.